This entry features one T cell receptor (beta chain) sequence. It has no known antigen specificity. No qualities accompany the bases; no much larger clone lies one base away. This entry belongs to a study of blood T cell repertoires in COVID-19 (dated by TCRdb to 2020 to 2021). General notes on the study: Samples from collaborators originated in the United States, Italy and Spain and spanned both the acute and convalescent phases of COVID-19. The prospective study material was composed of cDNA or gDNA derived from T cells, B-cell-depleted T cells, or PBMCs. Subjects who had been exposed to COVID-19, were actively infected with it, or had recovered from it provided the deeply sampled blood TCRbeta repertoires that made up the dataset. The repertoires were released in a freely available public database meant as a resource for research on the immune response to SARS-CoV-2. Samples were obtained from the ongoing ImmuneRACE study (first 160 participants) and from 1,254 subjects provided by 6 global collaborators. Nearly every sample came with metadata listing a de-identified subject ID, COVID-19 status, age in years and sex. Where available, HLA class I and class II types were taken from metadata supplied by the sample provider and were not determined by assay-based typing.

Reading the germline V gene gives CDR1 SGHTA and CDR2 FQGNSA. V trim: 3 bases; J trim: 3 bases; unmatched bases: 3. CDR3 length: 17 amino acids, cysteine to phenylalanine. Only the CDR3 part of the read is kept: 51 bases, read in frame from the first base. TCRbeta CDR3 regions were amplified from genomic DNA using the immunoSEQ Assay, a bias-controlled multiplex PCR. The paper's processing steps were these. The number of nucleated cells in each sample was estimated from the amplification of reference gene primers within the assay. Sequence reads were collapsed and filtered to measure the absolute abundance of every unique TCRbeta CDR3 rearrangement. For each sample, productive Simpson clonality was calculated as the square root of Simpson's diversity index over productive rearrangements. In its TCRdb copy, this immuneACCESS table keeps in-frame sequences only and misses some clones. Where compared with another copy, unresolved V genes explain less than half of these, and the others have no known cause. From that table come the V and J calls and clone size; the DNA was used to work out D and trimming. This sample lists approximately 53,000 clones; around 87% were detected once. Roughly a fifth of the sample belongs to the ten largest clones.

One collaborating source in Seattle enrolled patients during active infection and followed them longitudinally through the course of disease. Whole blood was collected in K2EDTA tubes by collaborating institutions according to the institutions' own protocols. For TCRbeta analysis, collaborators shipped samples in one of three forms: frozen whole blood, isolated PBMCs, or DNA extracted from either of those sample types. Study-level results and caveats: Clinical and demographic metadata were provided uncurated, with the amount varying by source and participant.

The sequence joins TRBV7-2 to TRBJ2-2, and TRBD2 aligns with 14 junction nucleotides. The origin of this receptor is a woman aged 80 or over with COVID-19, enrolled during active disease. The sequencing input was peripheral blood. The CDR3 here reads CASSLRTSGGYTGELFF. The DNA sequence follows: TGTGCCAGCAGCTTGAGGACTAGCGGGGGGTACACCGGGGAGCTGTTTTTT.